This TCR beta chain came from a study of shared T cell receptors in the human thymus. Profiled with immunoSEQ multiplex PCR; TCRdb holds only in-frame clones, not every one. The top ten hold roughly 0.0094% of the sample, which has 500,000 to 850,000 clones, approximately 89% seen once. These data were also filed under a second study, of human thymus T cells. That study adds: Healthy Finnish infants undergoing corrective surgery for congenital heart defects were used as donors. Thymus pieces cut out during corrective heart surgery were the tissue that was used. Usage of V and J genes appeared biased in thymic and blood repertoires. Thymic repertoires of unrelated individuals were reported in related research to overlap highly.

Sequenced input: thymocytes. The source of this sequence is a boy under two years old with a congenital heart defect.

CDR3: CASSEWGQGAEAFF. CDR3 DNA: TGTGCCAGCAGTGAATGGGGACAGGGGGCTGAAGCTTTCTTT. The chain links TRBV25-1 to TRBJ1-1; 11 positions agree with TRBD1. Germline CDR1 MGHDK, CDR2 SYGVNS. There are 14 residues in the CDR3. The junction had 1 base not matched to a gene; V was cut back by 1 base and J by 6 bases. The complete variable domain, with remaining parts taken from reference TRBV25-1 and TRBJ1-1, reads EADIYQTPRYLVIGTGKKITLECSQTMGHDKMYWYQQDPGMELHLIHYSYGVNSTEKGDLSSESTVSRIRTEHFPLTLESARPSHTSQYLCASSEWGQGAEAFFGQGTRLTVV.